The clone carrying this TCR beta chain is medium-sized within its sample. The source of the sample is a study of tumor-infiltrating lymphocytes in localized non-small cell lung cancer. The CDR3 is made up of 14 amino acids. CDR1 and CDR2 from the germline V gene are SGHNT and YYREEE (reference sequence). The V and J ends lost 4 bases and 0 bases respectively, with 11 bases between them. Here immunoSEQ multiplex PCR was the method, and the copy in TCRdb shows in-frame clones only, minus some. The sample yields 10,000 to 15,000 clones, 65% to 85% seen once. The J gene is TRBJ2-7, the V gene TRBV5-4; D unresolved. The sample was lung tumor tissue. The receptor was derived from a human donor with non-small cell lung cancer. The CDR3 loop reads CASSPRQGSYEQYF. CDR3 coding DNA: TGTGCCAGCAGCCCGCGGCAAGGCTCCTACGAGCAGTACTTC.